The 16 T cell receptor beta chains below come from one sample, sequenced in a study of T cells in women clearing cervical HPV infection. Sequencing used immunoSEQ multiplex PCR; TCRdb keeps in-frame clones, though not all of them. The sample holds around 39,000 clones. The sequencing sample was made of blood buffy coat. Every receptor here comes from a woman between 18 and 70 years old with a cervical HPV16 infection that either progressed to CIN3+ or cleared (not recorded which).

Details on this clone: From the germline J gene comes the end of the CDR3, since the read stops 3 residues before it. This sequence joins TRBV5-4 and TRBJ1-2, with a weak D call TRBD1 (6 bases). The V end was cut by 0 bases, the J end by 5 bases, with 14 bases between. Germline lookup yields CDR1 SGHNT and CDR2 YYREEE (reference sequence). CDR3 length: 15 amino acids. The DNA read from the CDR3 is TGTGCCAGCAGCTTGGAGCTGGGGGCCCGGTATGGC. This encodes CASSLELGARYG. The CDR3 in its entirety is CASSLELGARYGYTF.

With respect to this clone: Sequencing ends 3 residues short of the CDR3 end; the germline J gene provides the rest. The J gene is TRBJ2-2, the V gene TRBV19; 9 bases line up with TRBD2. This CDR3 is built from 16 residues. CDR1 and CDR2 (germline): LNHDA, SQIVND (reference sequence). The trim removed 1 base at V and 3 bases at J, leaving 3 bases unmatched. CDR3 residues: CASSIGPSGDTGELFF. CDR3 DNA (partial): TGTGCCAGTAGTATAGGACCTAGCGGGGACACCGGGGAG.

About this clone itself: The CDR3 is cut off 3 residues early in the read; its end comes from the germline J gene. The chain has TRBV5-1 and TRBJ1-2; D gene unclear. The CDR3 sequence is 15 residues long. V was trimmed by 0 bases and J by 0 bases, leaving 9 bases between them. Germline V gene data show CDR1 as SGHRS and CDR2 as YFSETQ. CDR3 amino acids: CASSLGDISNYGYTF. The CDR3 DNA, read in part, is TGCGCCAGCAGCTTGGGAGACATCTCTAACTATGGC.

CDR3 protein: CASSFGDSSNQPQHF. CDR3 DNA, as far as it was read: TGTGCCAGCAGCTTTGGGGACAGCTCCAATCAGCCC. The chain employs TRBV5-5 and TRBJ1-5, with 7 positions matching TRBD1. The read is 3 residues too short to cover the CDR3 end, so that end is filled in from the germline J gene. The CDR3 is 15 amino acids. Trimming at V came to 2 bases and at J to 3 bases, leaving 5 bases not matched to a gene. Germline V gene lookup returns CDR1 SGHKS and CDR2 YYEKEE (reference sequence).

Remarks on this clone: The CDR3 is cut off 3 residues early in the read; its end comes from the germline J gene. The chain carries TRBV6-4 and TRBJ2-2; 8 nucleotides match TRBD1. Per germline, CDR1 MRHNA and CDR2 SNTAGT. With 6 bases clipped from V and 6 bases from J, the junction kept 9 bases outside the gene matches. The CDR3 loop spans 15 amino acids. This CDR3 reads CASSVDRDGAGELFF. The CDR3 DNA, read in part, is TGTGCCAGCAGCGTGGACAGGGACGGGGCCGGGGAG.

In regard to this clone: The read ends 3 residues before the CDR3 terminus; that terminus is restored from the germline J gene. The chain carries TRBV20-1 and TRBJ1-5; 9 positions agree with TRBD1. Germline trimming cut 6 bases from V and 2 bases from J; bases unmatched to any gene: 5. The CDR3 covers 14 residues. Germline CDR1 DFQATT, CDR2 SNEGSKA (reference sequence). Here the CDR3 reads CSATQGAGNQPQHF. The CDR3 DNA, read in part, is TGCAGTGCGACACAGGGGGCAGGCAATCAGCCC.

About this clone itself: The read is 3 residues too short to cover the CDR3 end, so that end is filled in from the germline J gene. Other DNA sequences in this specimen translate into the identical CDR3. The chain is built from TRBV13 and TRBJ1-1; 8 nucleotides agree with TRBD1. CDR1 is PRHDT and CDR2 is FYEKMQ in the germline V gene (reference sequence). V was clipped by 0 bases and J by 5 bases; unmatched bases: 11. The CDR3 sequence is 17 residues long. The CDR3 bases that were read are TGTGCCAGCAGCTTAGGTGGGGATATGGACAGGGAGACTGAA. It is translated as CASSLGGDMDRETE. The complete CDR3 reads CASSLGGDMDRETEAFF.

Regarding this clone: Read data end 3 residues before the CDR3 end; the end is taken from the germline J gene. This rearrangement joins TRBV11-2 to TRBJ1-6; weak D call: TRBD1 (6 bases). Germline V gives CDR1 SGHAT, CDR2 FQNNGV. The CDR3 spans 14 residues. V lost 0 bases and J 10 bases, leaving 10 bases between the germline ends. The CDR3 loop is CASSLEAGESPLHF. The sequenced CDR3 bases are TGTGCCAGCAGCTTAGAGGCAGGGGAATCACCC.

Here the CDR3 reads CASSQLESEAFF. Incomplete CDR3 DNA: TGTGCCAGCAGCCAGCTAGAGTCTGAA. This chain connects TRBV28 to TRBJ1-1, with D uncertain. From the germline J gene comes the end of the CDR3, since the read stops 3 residues before it. CDR3 length equals 12 residues. The germline V and J ends were trimmed by 6 bases and 6 bases, with 11 bases remaining between them. Germline CDR1 is MDHEN and CDR2 is SYDVKM.

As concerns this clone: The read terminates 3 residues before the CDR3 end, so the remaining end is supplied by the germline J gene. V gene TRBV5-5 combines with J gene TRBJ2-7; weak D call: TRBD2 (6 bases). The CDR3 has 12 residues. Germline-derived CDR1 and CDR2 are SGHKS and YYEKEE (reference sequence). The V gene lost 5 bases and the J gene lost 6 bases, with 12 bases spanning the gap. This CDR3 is CASSPDYFEQYF. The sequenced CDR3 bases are TGTGCCAGCAGTCCGGACTATTTCGAG.

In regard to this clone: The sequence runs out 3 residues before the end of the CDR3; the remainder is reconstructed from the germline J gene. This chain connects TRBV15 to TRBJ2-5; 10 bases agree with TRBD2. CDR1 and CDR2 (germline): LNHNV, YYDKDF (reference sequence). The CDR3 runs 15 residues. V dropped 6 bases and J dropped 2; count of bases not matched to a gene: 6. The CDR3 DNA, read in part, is TGTGCCACCAGTGCGTCTAGCGGGGGTCAAGAGACC. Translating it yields CATSASSGGQET. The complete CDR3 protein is CATSASSGGQETQYF.

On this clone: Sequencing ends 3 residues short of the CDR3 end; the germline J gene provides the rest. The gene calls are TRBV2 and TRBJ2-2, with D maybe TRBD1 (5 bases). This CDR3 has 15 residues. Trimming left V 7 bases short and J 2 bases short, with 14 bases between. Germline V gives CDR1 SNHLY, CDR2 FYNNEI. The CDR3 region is CASIRARDNTGELFF. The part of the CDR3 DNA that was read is TGTGCCAGCATTCGCGCCAGGGATAACACCGGGGAG.

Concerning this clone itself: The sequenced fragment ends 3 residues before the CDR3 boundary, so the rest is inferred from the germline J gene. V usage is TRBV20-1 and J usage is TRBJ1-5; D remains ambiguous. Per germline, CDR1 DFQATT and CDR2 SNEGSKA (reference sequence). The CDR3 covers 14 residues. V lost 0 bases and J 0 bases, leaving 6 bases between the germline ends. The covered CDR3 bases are TGCAGTGCTAGAGATCACAATAGCAATCAGCCC. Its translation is CSARDHNSNQP. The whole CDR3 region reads CSARDHNSNQPQHF.

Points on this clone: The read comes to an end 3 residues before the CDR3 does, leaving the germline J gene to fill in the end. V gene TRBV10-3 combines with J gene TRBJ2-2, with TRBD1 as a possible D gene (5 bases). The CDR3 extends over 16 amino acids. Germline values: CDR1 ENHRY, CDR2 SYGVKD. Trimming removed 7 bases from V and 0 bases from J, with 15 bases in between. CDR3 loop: CAINRRGVANTGELFF. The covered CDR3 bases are TGTGCCATCAACAGGAGAGGAGTCGCGAACACCGGGGAG.

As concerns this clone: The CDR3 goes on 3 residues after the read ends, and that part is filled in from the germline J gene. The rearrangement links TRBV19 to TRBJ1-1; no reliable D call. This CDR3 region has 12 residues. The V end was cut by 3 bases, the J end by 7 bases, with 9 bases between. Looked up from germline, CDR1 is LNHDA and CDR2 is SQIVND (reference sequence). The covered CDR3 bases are TGTGCCAGTAGTATTGGCACGAGTGAA. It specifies CASSIGTSE. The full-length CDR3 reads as CASSIGTSEAFF.

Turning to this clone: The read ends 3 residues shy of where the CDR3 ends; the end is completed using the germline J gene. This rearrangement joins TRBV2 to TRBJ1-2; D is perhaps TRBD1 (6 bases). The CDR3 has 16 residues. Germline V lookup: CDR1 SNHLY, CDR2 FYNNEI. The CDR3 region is CASSPLAGVSYNDYTF. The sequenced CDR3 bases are TGTGCCAGCAGTCCCCTAGCAGGGGTCTCCTACAATGAC.